The next 8 T cell receptor beta chains were all read from a single sample in a study of beta chain features in type 1 diabetes. Expressed TCRB transcripts were sequenced after all isolated RNA was converted to cDNA. Profiled with immunoSEQ multiplex PCR; TCRdb holds only in-frame clones, not every one. The table records about 450,000 clones, about an eighth of them present only once. Input material: naive CD4+ T cells from blood. Receptor source: a woman between 18 and 29 years old in good health.

This clone appeared a few times. V usage is TRBV13 and J usage is TRBJ2-1, with D possibly being TRBD1 or TRBD2 (5 bases each). Trimming left V 5 bases short and J 4 bases short, with 21 bases between. The CDR3 totals 17 residues. The germline V gene encodes CDR1 PRHDT and CDR2 FYEKMQ (reference sequence). The CDR3 protein is CASSQLIRELQYNEQFF. The CDR3 nucleotides are TGTGCCAGCAGCCAGCTGATCAGGGAGCTGCAATACAATGAGCAGTTCTTC. The whole variable domain, remainder taken from reference TRBV13 and TRBJ2-1, is AAGVIQSPRHLIKEKRETATLKCYPIPRHDTVYWYQQGPGQDPQFLISFYEKMQSDKGSIPDRFSAQQFSDYHSELNMSSLELGDSALYFCASSQLIRELQYNEQFFGPGTRLTVL.

This clone was seen more than once but under ten times. The chain employs TRBV7-9 and TRBJ2-3, with 10 bases fitting TRBD2. The CDR3 length is 16 residues. V shed 5 bases, J shed 3 bases, and the junction held 8 bases outside the gene matches. CDR1 SEHNR and CDR2 FQNEAQ come from the germline V gene (reference sequence). The CDR3 protein is CASSPTRTSGTDTQYF. The DNA for the CDR3 is TGTGCCAGCAGCCCAACACGGACTAGCGGAACAGATACGCAGTATTTT.

This clone was detected a few times. The V call is TRBV7-2, the J call TRBJ2-7; the D gene is possibly TRBD1 (6 bases). The V gene lost 2 bases and the J gene lost 6 bases, with 14 bases spanning the gap. This CDR3 has 14 amino acids. The germline V gene has CDR1 SGHTA and CDR2 FQGNSA. The CDR3 is CASSLTPGVGEQYF. The CDR3 coding sequence is TGTGCCAGCAGCTTAACTCCAGGGGTCGGCGAGCAGTACTTC. Full variable domain (missing parts from reference TRBV7-2 and TRBJ2-7): GAGVSQSPSNKVTEKGKDVELRCDPISGHTALYWYRQSLGQGLEFLIYFQGNSAPDKSGLPSDRFSAERTGGSVSTLTIQRTQQEDSAVYLCASSLTPGVGEQYFGPGTRLTVT.

As regards this clone: A much larger clone differs by one base, so this may be a read error. The chain recombines TRBV7-3 with TRBJ2-6; no clear D gene. V lost 0 bases and J lost 4, with 1 base in between. In germline, CDR1 is SGHTA, CDR2 FQGTGA. The CDR3 spans 13 residues. Here the CDR3 DNA reads TGTGCCAGCAGCTTAACCGGGGCCAACGTCCTGACTTTC. Protein sequence: CASSLTGANVLTF.

The genes are TRBV14 and TRBJ1-2; D ambiguous. CDR1 is SGHDN, CDR2 FVKESK, per germline. Trimming left V 0 bases short and J 4 bases short, with 6 bases between. The length of the CDR3 is 13 residues. CDR3 nucleotide sequence: TGTGCCAGCAGCCAAGATCTGGGCTATGGCTACACCTTC. Its translation is CASSQDLGYGYTF.

This clone was found a few times. The V and J genes are TRBV6-6 and TRBJ2-1; 8 bases map to TRBD2. The CDR3 has 16 amino acids. The germline V gene encodes CDR1 MNHNY and CDR2 SVGAGI (reference sequence). After removal of 2 bases from V and 6 bases from J, the junction contained 9 bases not matched to a gene. The CDR3 region is CASSYQLAGGSNEQFF. In nucleotides, the CDR3 is TGTGCCAGCAGTTACCAGCTAGCGGGTGGGAGCAATGAGCAGTTCTTC.

This clone was detected only once. V and J are TRBV9 and TRBJ2-1; 8 nucleotides align to TRBD2. CDR1 and CDR2 from the germline V gene are SGDLS and YYNGEE. This CDR3 contains 15 residues. J gave up 9 bases and V 0 bases, and 8 bases lay outside the gene matches. As DNA, the CDR3 is TGTGCCAGCAGCGTAGTTAGCGGGACCAGGGGTGAGCAGTTCTTC. This codes for CASSVVSGTRGEQFF.

In this sample, this clone turned up a few times. This chain uses TRBV7-2 with TRBJ2-7; 7 bases align to TRBD2. Germline V gives CDR1 SGHTA, CDR2 FQGNSA. The junction had 2 bases not matched to a gene; V was cut back by 3 bases and J by 6 bases. The CDR3 has 12 residues. The CDR3 bases are TGTGCCAGCAGCTTGGCGGGGGTCGAGCAGTACTTC. It is translated as CASSLAGVEQYF.